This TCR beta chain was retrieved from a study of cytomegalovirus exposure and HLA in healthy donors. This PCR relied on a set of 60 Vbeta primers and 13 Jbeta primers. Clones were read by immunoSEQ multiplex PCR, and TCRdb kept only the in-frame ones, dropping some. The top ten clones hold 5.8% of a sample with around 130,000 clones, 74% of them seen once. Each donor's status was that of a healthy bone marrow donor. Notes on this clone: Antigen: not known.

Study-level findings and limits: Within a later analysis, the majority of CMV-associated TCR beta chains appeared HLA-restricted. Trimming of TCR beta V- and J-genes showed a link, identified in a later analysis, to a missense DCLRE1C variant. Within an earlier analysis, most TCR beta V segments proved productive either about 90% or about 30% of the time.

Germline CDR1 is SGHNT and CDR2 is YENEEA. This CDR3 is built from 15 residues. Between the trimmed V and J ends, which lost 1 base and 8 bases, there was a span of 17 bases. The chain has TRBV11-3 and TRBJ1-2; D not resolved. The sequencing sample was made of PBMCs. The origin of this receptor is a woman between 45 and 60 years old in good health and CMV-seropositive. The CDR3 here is CASSLGREDARGYTF. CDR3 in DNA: TGTGCCAGCAGCTTAGGGAGGGAGGATGCGCGCGGCTACACCTTC.